The rows below give T cell receptor beta chains drawn from one sample of a study of blood T cell repertoires in COVID-19. Sequencing used immunoSEQ multiplex PCR; TCRdb keeps in-frame clones, though not all of them. The sample includes over 250,000 clones, about 90% of them seen just once. Sequenced sample: peripheral blood. All receptors come from a woman aged 45-65 years with acute or convalescent COVID-19. The CDR3 runs from the conserved cysteine through the conserved F or W. D genes are given only for firm matches. A row's size may be missing; if present it is once, few, many or a size class.

J | V | D | size | CDR3 | DNA
TRBJ2-4 | TRBV30 | . | . | CAWSDGGAGANIQYF | TGTGCCTGGAGTGATGGGGGAGCAGGGGCAAACATTCAGTACTTC
TRBJ2-1 | TRBV5-1 | . | . | CASSVDLGSYNEQFF | TGCGCCAGCAGCGTGGACCTAGGCTCCTACAATGAGCAGTTCTTC
TRBJ1-4 | TRBV4-1 | TRBD1 | few | CASSQRDRASEKLFF | TGCGCCAGCAGCCAACGGGACAGGGCCAGTGAAAAACTGTTTTTT
TRBJ2-7 | TRBV11-3 | . | few | CASSARFSYEQYF | TGTGCCAGCAGCGCCAGGTTCTCCTACGAGCAGTACTTC
TRBJ2-1 | TRBV11-2 | TRBD1 | . | CASSSFDRGLNEQFF | TGTGCCAGCAGCTCTTTTGACAGGGGGCTCAATGAGCAGTTCTTC
TRBJ2-1 | TRBV2 | . | . | CASSDPVAGEQFF | TGTGCCAGCAGTGACCCCGTCGCGGGTGAGCAGTTCTTC
TRBJ2-5 | TRBV12-3/TRBV12-4 | . | . | CASSFLQETQYF | TGTGCCAGCAGTTTTTTACAAGAGACCCAGTACTTC
TRBJ1-2 | TRBV28 | TRBD1 | . | CASSPGTGIWGYGYTF | TGTGCCAGCAGCCCCGGGACAGGGATATGGGGCTATGGCTACACCTTC
TRBJ1-4 | TRBV11-2 | TRBD1 | few | CASSLEGTGLYEKLFF | TGTGCCAGCAGCTTAGAGGGGACAGGGTTGTATGAAAAACTGTTTTTT
TRBJ1-5 | TRBV27 | . | . | CASSLFWGNSNQPQHF | TGTGCCAGCAGTTTATTCTGGGGCAATAGCAATCAGCCCCAGCATTTT
TRBJ1-4 | TRBV6-1 | . | . | CASSEAGVEKLFF | TGTGCCAGCAGTGAAGCAGGGGTGGAAAAACTGTTTTTT
TRBJ2-1 | TRBV4-3 | . | . | CASSQVAGGGLYNEQFF | TGCGCCAGCAGCCAAGTGGCCGGCGGAGGACTATACAATGAGCAGTTCTTC
TRBJ1-1 | TRBV27 | . | . | CASSIYRGGGTEAFF | TGTGCCAGCAGCATATATAGGGGAGGAGGGACTGAAGCTTTCTTT
TRBJ1-6 | TRBV7-3 | . | . | CASSLWADNSPLHF | TGTGCCAGCAGCTTATGGGCAGATAATTCACCCCTCCACTTT
TRBJ2-3 | TRBV29-1 | TRBD1 | . | CSVVVQGLRDTQYF | TGCAGCGTTGTGGTACAGGGGCTTAGGGATACGCAGTATTTT
TRBJ2-2 | TRBV7-2 | . | . | CASSTDSLGGTGELFF | TGTGCCAGCAGCACTGACTCCTTGGGGGGCACCGGGGAGCTGTTTTTT
TRBJ2-7 | TRBV12-3/TRBV12-4 | . | few | CASSSPDSYEQYF | TGTGCCAGCAGTTCACCGGACAGCTACGAGCAGTACTTC
TRBJ2-1 | TRBV9 | . | . | CASSVAGSGNEQFF | TGTGCCAGCAGCGTAGCTGGCTCGGGGAATGAGCAGTTCTTC
TRBJ1-3 | TRBV28 | . | . | CASSFYQYSGNTIYF | TGTGCCAGCAGTTTTTATCAGTACTCTGGAAACACCATATATTTT
TRBJ1-1 | TRBV18 | TRBD1 | . | CASSPLGQGATEAFF | TGTGCCAGCTCACCACTCGGACAGGGGGCCACTGAAGCTTTCTTT
TRBJ1-3 | TRBV24-1 | . | . | CATSDLLGNTIYF | TGTGCCACCAGTGATTTGCTAGGAAACACCATATATTTT
TRBJ1-6 | TRBV28 | . | . | CASTPGGGHLPLHF | TGTGCCAGCACCCCCGGGGGGGGACATCTACCCCTCCACTTT
TRBJ2-1 | TRBV28 | TRBD2 | . | CASRERGLAGVREQFF | TGTGCCAGCAGGGAACGGGGACTAGCGGGAGTTAGGGAGCAGTTCTTC
TRBJ2-7 | TRBV4-1 | TRBD2 | . | CASSQEVSGTYEQYF | TGCGCCAGCAGCCAAGAAGTTAGCGGGACCTACGAGCAGTACTTC
TRBJ2-5 | TRBV9 | . | . | CASSVVGGDGETQYF | TGTGCCAGCAGCGTAGTTGGAGGGGACGGCGAGACCCAGTACTTC
TRBJ2-7 | TRBV9 | . | . | CASSPQVGISYEQYF | TGTGCCAGCAGCCCTCAGGTCGGAATATCCTACGAGCAGTACTTC
TRBJ1-2 | TRBV5-6 | . | . | CASSFGATHDYGYTF | TGTGCCAGCAGCTTTGGGGCGACCCACGACTATGGCTACACCTTC
TRBJ1-5 | TRBV28 | . | . | CASSLVGAGANQPQHF | TGTGCCAGCAGTTTGGTGGGGGCGGGGGCCAATCAGCCCCAGCATTTT
TRBJ2-7 | TRBV5-6 | TRBD1 | . | CASSRWTGHEQYF | TGTGCCAGCAGCCGATGGACAGGGCACGAGCAGTACTTC
TRBJ1-5 | TRBV7-9 | . | . | CASSLVAEQPQHF | TGTGCCAGCAGCTTAGTCGCGGAGCAGCCCCAGCATTTT
TRBJ1-2 | TRBV7-9 | . | . | CASSPPPTGAANYGYTF | TGTGCCAGCAGCCCCCCGCCGACAGGCGCAGCTAACTATGGCTACACCTTC
TRBJ2-7 | TRBV28 | TRBD2 | . | CASSLWTSGTYEQYF | TGTGCCAGCAGCCTTTGGACTAGCGGGACATACGAGCAGTACTTC
TRBJ1-2 | TRBV29-1 | TRBD1 | few | CSVTPGQGTIYTF | TGCAGCGTCACACCGGGACAGGGGACTATCTACACCTTC
TRBJ1-5 | TRBV28 | . | . | CASSWRGRGNQPQHF | TGTGCCAGCAGTTGGAGGGGCAGGGGCAATCAGCCCCAGCATTTT
TRBJ2-7 | TRBV7-9 | TRBD1 | . | CASSRGTGGYEQYF | TGTGCCAGCAGCAGAGGGACAGGGGGGTACGAGCAGTACTTC
TRBJ2-7 | TRBV19 | TRBD2 | . | CASSGLAGAEQYF | TGTGCCAGTTCGGGACTAGCGGGAGCCGAGCAGTACTTC
TRBJ1-4 | TRBV18 | TRBD1 | few | CASSPPGQGYEKLFF | TGTGCCAGCTCACCACCGGGACAGGGGTATGAAAAACTGTTTTTT
TRBJ2-5 | TRBV30 | . | . | CAAFRGWLETQYF | TGTGCTGCCTTCAGGGGCTGGTTAGAGACCCAGTACTTC
TRBJ1-1 | TRBV18 | . | . | CASSPSPSRGKTEAFF | TGTGCCAGCTCACCTTCCCCCTCCAGGGGCAAAACTGAAGCTTTCTTT